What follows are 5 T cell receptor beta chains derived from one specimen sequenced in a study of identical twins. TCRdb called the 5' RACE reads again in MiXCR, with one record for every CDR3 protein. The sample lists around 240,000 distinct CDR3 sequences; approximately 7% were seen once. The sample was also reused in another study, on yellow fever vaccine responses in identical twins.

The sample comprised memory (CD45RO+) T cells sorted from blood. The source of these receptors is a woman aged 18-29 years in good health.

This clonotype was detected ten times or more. CDR3: CASSSNGAPNQPQHF. In DNA form, the CDR3 reads TGTGCCAGCAGCTCAAACGGGGCCCCCAATCAGCCCCAGCATTTT. This chain links TRBV3-1 with TRBJ1-5; a weak D match, TRBD1 (5 bases). The germline V gene encodes CDR1 LGHDT and CDR2 YNNKEL (reference sequence). Trimming left V 5 bases short and J 3 bases short, with 14 bases between. This CDR3 spans 15 amino acids.

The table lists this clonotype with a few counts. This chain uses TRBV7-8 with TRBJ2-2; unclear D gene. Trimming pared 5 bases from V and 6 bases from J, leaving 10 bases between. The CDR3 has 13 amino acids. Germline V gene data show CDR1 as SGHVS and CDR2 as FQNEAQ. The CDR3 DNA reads TGTGCCAGCAGCCCGTGGCTCGCCGGGGAGCTGTTTTTT. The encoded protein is CASSPWLAGELFF.

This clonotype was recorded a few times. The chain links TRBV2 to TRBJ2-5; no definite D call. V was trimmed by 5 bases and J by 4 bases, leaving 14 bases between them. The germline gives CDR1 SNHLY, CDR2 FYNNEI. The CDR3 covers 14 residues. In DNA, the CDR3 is TGTGCCAGCAGTAAGCCTTCTCCGGGAGAGACCCAGTACTTC. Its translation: CASSKPSPGETQYF.

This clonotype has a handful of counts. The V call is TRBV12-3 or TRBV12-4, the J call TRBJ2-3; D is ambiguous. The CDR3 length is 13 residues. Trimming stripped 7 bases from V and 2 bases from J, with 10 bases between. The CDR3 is CASTKRFTDTQYF. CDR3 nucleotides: TGTGCCAGCACCAAAAGGTTCACAGATACGCAGTATTTT.

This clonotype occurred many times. The CDR3 protein is CASSQDDQLAQYF. The CDR3 DNA sequence: TGCGCCAGCAGCCAAGATGACCAGCTGGCCCAGTACTTC. The chain joins TRBV4-1 to TRBJ2-5, with no clear D. Trimming cost V 0 bases and J 9 bases, with 11 bases left between them. The length of the CDR3 is 13 residues. Per germline, CDR1 MGHRA and CDR2 YSYEKL.